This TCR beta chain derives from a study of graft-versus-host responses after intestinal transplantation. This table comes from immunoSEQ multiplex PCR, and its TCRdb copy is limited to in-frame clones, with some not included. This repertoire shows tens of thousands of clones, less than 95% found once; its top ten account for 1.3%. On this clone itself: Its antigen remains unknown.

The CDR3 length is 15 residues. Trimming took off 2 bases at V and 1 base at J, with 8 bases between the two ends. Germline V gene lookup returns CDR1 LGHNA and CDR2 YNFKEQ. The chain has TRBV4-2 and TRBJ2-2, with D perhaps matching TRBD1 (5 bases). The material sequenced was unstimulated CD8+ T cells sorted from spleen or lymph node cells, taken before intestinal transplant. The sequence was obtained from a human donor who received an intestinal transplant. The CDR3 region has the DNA TGTGCCAGCAGCCAACCGACAGAGAACACCGGGGAGCTGTTTTTT. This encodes CASSQPTENTGELFF.